This entry describes one T cell receptor (beta chain). Clones were read by immunoSEQ multiplex PCR, and TCRdb kept only the in-frame ones, dropping some. The data show roughly 360,000 clones, with roughly 90% seen just once and over 0.9% held by the top ten. These data are taken from a study of blood T cell repertoires in COVID-19. Looking at the study overall: From the United States, Italy and Spain came samples of acute and convalescent COVID-19.

Germline CDR1 reads SGHRS; CDR2 reads YFSETQ. The V gene lost 5 bases and the J gene lost 4 bases, with 19 bases spanning the gap. The CDR3 consists of 17 residues. The chain recombines TRBV5-1 with TRBJ1-6; possible D gene TRBD1, 6 bases. The sequenced sample consisted of PBMCs or T cells enriched from blood (not recorded which). The origin of this receptor is a woman in her thirties with acute COVID-19. CDR3 sequence reads: CASRDGQRFDYNSPLHF. The CDR3 DNA follows: TGCGCCAGCAGGGACGGACAGCGGTTCGATTATAATTCACCCCTCCACTTT. Full variable domain (missing parts from reference TRBV5-1 and TRBJ1-6): KAGVTQTPRYLIKTRGQQVTLSCSPISGHRSVSWYQQTPGQGLQFLFEYFSETQRNKGNFPGRFSGRQFSNSRSEMNVSTLELGDSALYLCASRDGQRFDYNSPLHFGNGTRLTVT.